The entry below describes one TCR beta chain. Its specificity is not known. These data belong to a study of untreated major depressive disorder. CDR1 SGHDT and CDR2 YYEEEE come from the germline V gene. CDR3 length: 12 residues. Trimming left V 1 base short and J 4 bases short, with 3 bases between. Measured with immunoSEQ multiplex PCR; TCRdb has only the in-frame clones, and not every one. The repertoire includes tens of thousands of clones, approximately 92% of them detected once, and around 0.3% sits in the top ten. General study points: Each subject's top five TRBV05-01 clones were all private.

Controls never had mood disorders and self-rated depressive symptoms at 5 or less. Each donor gave approximately 28 ml of EDTA blood. Sequencing input: CD4+ T cells from PBMCs. This TCR came from a man aged 25 to 40 in good health. The V gene is TRBV5-6, the J gene TRBJ1-5, with unresolved D. CDR3 nucleotides: TGTGCCAGCAGCTTGCTAAATCAGCCCCAGCATTTT. Translating gives CASSLLNQPQHF.